The clone carrying this T cell receptor beta chain occurred a few times. Antigen: not known. Carrying unique molecular identifiers, the cDNA also gained a universal primer site through template switching. MiXCR was run by TCRdb on the 5' RACE reads, yielding one entry per CDR3 protein. The sample records around 680,000 distinct CDR3 sequences, more than 6.5% being singletons. Germline lookup yields CDR1 SEHNR and CDR2 FQNEAQ (reference sequence). Trimming cost V 1 base and J 1 base, with 9 bases left between them. The CDR3 has 15 residues. The data were obtained in a study of identical twins. Study observations and caveats: Shared out-of-frame alpha sequences (those common to twins) showed excess low generation probability. Memory repertoires lacked the insertion deficit that abundant cord blood beta clonotypes showed.

The donor group consisted entirely of healthy Caucasians. In addition, the sample was reused for a study of yellow fever vaccine responses in identical twins.

Material: PBMCs. The rearrangement uses TRBV7-9 and TRBJ2-3, with no clear D. This clonotype originated in a young woman in good health. CDR3 sequence (DNA): TGTGCCAGCAGCTTAGAGTGGTTCGGCACAGATACGCAGTATTTT. Its translation: CASSLEWFGTDTQYF.